This T cell receptor (beta chain) was captured by sequencing in a study of immune characterization of retroperitoneal liposarcoma. TCRdb re-derived calls from the PCR reads in MiXCR, one entry per CDR3 protein. The table has about 4,100 distinct CDR3 sequences, approximately 30% seen once; the top ten hold 10%. This clonotype occurred a few times. This could be a read error, since a much larger clone is one nucleotide away. Germline V lookup: CDR1 MNHNS, CDR2 SASEGT. There are 15 residues in the CDR3. The chain is built from TRBV6-1 and TRBJ2-1; TRBD1 agrees at 9 bases. The last part of the DNA fits TRBJ2-7 better; the J call may be wrong. The sequenced sample was blood. The sequence derives from a female donor with retroperitoneal liposarcoma. CDR3 loop: CASSERDRVRGEQYF. The CDR3 DNA follows: TGTGCCAGCAGTGAACGGGACAGGGTGCGGGGTGAGCAGTACTTC.